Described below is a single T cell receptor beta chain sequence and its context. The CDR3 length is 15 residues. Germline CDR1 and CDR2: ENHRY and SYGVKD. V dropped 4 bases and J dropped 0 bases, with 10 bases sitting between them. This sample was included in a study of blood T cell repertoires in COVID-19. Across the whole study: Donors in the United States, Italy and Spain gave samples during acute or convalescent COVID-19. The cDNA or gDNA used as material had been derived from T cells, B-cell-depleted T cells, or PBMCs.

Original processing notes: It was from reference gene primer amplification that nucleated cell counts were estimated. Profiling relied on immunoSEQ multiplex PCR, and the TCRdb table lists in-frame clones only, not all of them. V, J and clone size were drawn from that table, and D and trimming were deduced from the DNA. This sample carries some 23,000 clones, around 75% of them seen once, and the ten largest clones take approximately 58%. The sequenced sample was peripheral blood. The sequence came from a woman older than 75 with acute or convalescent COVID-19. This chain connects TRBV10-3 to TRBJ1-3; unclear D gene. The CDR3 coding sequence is TGTGCCATCAGTGGCCTACAGAGCTCTGGAAACACCATATATTTT. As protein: CAISGLQSSGNTIYF.